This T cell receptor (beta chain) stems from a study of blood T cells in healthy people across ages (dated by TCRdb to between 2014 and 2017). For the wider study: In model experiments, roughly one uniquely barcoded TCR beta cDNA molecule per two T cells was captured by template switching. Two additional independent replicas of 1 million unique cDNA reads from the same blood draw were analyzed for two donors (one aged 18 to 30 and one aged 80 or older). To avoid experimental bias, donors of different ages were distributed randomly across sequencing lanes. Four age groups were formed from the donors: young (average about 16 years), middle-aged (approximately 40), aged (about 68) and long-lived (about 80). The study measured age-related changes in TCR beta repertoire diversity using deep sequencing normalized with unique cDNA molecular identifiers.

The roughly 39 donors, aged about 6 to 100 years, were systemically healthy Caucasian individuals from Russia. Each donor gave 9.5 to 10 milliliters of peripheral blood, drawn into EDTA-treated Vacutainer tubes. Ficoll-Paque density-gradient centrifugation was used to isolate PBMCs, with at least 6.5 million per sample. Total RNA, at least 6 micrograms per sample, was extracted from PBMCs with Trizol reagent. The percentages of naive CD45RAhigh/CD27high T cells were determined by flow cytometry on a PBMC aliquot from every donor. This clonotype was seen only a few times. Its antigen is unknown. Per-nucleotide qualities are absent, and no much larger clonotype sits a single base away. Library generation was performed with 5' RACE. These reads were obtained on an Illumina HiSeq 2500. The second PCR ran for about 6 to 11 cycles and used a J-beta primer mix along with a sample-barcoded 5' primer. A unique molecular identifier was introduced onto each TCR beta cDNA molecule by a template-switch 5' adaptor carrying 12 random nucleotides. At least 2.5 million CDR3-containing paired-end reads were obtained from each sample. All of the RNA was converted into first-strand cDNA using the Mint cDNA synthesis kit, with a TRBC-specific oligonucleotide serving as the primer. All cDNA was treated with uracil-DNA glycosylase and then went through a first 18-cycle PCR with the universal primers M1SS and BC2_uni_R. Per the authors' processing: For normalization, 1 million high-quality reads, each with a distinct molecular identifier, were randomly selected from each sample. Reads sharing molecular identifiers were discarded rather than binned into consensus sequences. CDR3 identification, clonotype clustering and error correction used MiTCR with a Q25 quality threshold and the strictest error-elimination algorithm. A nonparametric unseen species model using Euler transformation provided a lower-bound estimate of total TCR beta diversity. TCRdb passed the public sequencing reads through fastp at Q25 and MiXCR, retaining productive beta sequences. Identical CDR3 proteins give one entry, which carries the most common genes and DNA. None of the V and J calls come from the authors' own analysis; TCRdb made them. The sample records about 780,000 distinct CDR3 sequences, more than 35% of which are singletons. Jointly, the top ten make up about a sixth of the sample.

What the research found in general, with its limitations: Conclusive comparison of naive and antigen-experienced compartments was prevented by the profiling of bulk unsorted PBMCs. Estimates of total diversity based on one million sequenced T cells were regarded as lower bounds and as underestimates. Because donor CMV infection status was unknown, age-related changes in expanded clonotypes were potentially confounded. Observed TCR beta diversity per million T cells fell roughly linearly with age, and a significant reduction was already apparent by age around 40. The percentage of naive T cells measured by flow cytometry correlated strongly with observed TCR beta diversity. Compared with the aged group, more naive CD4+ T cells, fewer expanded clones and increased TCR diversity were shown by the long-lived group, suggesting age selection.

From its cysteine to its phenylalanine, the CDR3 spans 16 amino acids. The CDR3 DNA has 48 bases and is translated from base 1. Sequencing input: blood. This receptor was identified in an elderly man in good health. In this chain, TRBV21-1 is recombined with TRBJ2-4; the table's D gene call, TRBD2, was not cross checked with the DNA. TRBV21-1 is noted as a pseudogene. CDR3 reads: CASSVSGRAGRNIQYF. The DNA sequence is TGTGCCAGCAGCGTAAGCGGGAGGGCCGGGAGAAACATTCAGTACTTC.